This T cell receptor (beta chain) emerged from a study of radiotherapy plus CTLA-4 blockade in lung cancer. Across the study: Overall, 18% of patients showed an objective response, while roughly 28% attained disease control.

Profiled with immunoSEQ multiplex PCR; TCRdb holds only in-frame clones, not every one. The sample includes about 88,000 clones, more than 70% seen only once; the top ten take 11% to 15%. A word on this clone: Its antigen is not identified.

Study conclusions and caveats: Blood saw expansion of tumor-derived TCR clones after radiotherapy plus ipilimumab.

Germline V gene sequence: CDR1 LGHNT, CDR2 FRNRAP. The CDR3 is 15 residues long. V gave up 7 bases and J gave up 5 bases; unmatched junction bases: 12. The receptor's source is a human donor with non-small cell lung cancer that progressed on radiotherapy plus ipilimumab. The specimen comprised peripheral blood, sampled from a patient treated with radiotherapy plus ipilimumab. This chain links TRBV12-5 with TRBJ2-3, with 7 bases identical to TRBD2. CDR3 bases: TGTGCTAGTGCCGCCCGGACGGGAGGAGGAGATACGCAGTATTTT. As protein: CASAARTGGGDTQYF.